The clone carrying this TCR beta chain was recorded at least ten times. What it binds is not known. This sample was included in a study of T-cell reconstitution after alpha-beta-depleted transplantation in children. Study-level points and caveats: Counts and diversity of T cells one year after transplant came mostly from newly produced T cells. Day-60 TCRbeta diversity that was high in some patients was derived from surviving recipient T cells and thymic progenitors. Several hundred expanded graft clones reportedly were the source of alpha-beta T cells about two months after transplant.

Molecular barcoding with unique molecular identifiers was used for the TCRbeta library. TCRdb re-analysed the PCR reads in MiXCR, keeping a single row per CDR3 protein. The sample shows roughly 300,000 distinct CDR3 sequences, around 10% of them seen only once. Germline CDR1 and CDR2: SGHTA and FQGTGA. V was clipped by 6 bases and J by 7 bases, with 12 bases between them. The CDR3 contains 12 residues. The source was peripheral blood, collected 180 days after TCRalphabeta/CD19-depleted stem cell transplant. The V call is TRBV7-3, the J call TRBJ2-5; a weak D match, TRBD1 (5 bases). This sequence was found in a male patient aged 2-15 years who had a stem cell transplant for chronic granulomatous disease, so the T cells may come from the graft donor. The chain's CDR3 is CASSSGAGTQYF. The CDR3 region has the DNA TGTGCCAGCAGTTCTGGGGCTGGGACCCAGTACTTC. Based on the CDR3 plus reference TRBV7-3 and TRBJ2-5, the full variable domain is GAGVSQTPSNKVTEKGKYVELRCDPISGHTALYWYRQSLGQGPEFLIYFQGTGAADDSGLPNDRFFAVRPEGSVSTLKIQRTERGDSAVYLCASSSGAGTQYFGPGTRLLVL.